This T cell receptor beta chain was sequenced during a study of blood T cell repertoires in COVID-19. Study information: Collection of acute and convalescent COVID-19 samples took place in the United States, Italy and Spain. T cells, B-cell-depleted T cells, or PBMCs provided the cDNA or gDNA that served as material.

In the authors' methods: Researchers report that nucleated cell counts were estimated from reference gene primer amplification. The protocol was immunoSEQ multiplex PCR, while the TCRdb copy is restricted to in-frame clones and leaves out a portion. V and J calls and clone size come straight from that table; D and trimming were deduced from the DNA. The table shows 43,000 or so clones, with 87% occurring only once. The CDR3 sequence is 12 residues long. Germline V CDR1 and CDR2: MDHEN, SYDVKM. V lost 10 bases and J 2 bases, leaving 11 bases between the germline ends. The source material was peripheral blood. The clonotype comes from a man in his fifties or sixties with active COVID-19. The chain employs TRBV28 and TRBJ1-2, with D possibly TRBD1 on 5 matching bases. The CDR3 nucleotides are TGTGCCACTAGGCCAGGGAACTATGGCTACACCTTC. Protein: CATRPGNYGYTF.